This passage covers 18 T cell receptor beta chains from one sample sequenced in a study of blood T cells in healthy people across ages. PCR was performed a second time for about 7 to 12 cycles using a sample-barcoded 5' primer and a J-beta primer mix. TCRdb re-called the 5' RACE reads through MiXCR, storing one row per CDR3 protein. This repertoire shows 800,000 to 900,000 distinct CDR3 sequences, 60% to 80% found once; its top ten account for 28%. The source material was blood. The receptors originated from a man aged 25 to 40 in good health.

CDR3 sequence: CASSLAARGTDTQYF. As DNA, the CDR3 is TGTGCCAGCAGCTTAGCGGCGCGGGGCACAGATACGCAGTATTTT. J is TRBJ2-3 and V is TRBV7-2; a weak D match, TRBD2 (5 bases). CDR1 SGHTA and CDR2 FQGNSA come from the germline V gene. This CDR3 spans 15 amino acids. Deletions cut 0 bases from V and 1 base from J, with 8 bases between. The full variable domain, in which reference TRBV7-2 and TRBJ2-3 provide the parts outside the CDR3, is GAGVSQSPSNKVTEKGKDVELRCDPISGHTALYWYRQSLGQGLEFLIYFQGNSAPDKSGLPSDRFSAERTGGSVSTLTIQRTQQEDSAVYLCASSLAARGTDTQYFGPGTRLTVL.

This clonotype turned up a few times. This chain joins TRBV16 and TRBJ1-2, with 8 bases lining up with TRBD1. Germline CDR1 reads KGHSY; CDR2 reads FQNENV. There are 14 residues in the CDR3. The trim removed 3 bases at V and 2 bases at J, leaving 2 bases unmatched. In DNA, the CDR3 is TGTGCCAGCAGCCATCGGACAGGGAACTATGGCTACACCTTC. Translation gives CASSHRTGNYGYTF.

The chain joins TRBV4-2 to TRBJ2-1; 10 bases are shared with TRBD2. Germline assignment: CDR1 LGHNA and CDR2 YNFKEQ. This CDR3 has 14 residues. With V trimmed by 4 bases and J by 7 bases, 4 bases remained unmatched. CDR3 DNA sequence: TGTGCCAGCAGCCCAGCGGGGGGGCGAAATGAGCAGTTCTTC. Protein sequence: CASSPAGGRNEQFF.

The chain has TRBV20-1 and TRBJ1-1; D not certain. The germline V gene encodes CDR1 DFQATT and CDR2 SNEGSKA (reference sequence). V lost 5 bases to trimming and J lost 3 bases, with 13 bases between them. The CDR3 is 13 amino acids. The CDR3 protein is CSAGLPVDTEAFF. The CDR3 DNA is TGCAGTGCTGGGCTCCCAGTCGACACTGAAGCTTTCTTT.

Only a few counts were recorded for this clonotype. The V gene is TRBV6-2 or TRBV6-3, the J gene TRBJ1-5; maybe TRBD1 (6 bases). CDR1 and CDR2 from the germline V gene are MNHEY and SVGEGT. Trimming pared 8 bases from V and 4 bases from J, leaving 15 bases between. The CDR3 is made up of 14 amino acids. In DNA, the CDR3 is TGTGCCAGCGCCTTTGGGACATCTAATCAGCCCCAGCATTTT. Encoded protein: CASAFGTSNQPQHF.

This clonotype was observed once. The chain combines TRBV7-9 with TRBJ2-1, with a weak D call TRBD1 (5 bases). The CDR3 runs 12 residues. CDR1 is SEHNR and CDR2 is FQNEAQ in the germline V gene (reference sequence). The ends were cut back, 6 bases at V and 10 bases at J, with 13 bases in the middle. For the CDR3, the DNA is TGTGCCAGCAGGCAGGGCATGCCCGAGCAGTTCTTC. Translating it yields CASRQGMPEQFF.

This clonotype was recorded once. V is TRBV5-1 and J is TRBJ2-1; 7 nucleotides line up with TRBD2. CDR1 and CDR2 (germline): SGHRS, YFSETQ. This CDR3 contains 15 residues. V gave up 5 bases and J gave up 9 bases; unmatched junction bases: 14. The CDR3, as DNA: TGCGCCAGCAGTCCACCCAGCGCGGGGGAGGTTGAGCAGTTCTTC. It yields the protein CASSPPSAGEVEQFF.

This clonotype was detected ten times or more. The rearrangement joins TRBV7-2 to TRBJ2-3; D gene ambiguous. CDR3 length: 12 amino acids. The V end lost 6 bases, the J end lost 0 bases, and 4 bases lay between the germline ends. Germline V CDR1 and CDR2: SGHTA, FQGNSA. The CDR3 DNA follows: TGTGCCAGCAGTACTAGCACAGATACGCAGTATTTT. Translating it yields CASSTSTDTQYF.

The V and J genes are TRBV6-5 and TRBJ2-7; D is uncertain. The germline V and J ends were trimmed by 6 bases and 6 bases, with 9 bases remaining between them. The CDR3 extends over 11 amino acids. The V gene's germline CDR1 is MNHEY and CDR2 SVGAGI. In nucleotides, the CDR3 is TGTGCCAGCAGGTATCTGGCCGAGCAGTACTTC. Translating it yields CASRYLAEQYF.

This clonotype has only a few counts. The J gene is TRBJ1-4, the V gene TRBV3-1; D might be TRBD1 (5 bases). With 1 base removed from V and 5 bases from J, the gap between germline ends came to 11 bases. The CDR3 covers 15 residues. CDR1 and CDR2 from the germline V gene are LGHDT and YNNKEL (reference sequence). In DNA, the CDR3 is TGTGCCAGCAGCCAAGGGGGACGGAGAAATGAAAAACTGTTTTTT. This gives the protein CASSQGGRRNEKLFF.

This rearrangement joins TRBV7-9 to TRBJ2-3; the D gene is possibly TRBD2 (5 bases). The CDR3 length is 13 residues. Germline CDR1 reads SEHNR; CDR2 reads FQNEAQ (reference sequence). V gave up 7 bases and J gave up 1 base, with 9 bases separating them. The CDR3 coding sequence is TGTGCCAGCATTCTCGGGGGCACAGATACGCAGTATTTT. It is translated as CASILGGTDTQYF.

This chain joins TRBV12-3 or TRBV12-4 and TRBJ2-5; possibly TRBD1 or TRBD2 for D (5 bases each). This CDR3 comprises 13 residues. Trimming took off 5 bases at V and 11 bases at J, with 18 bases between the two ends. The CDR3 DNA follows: TGTGCCAGCAGTCTAAGGGGTGTGGGGGAGCAGTACTTC. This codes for CASSLRGVGEQYF.

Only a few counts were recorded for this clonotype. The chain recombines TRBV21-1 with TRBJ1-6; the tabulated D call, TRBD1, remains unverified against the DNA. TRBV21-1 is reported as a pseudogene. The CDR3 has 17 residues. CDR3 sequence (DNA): TGTGCCAGCAGCAAAGCGCCGGGACAGGGGGATAATTCACCCCTCCACTTT. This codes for CASSKAPGQGDNSPLHF.

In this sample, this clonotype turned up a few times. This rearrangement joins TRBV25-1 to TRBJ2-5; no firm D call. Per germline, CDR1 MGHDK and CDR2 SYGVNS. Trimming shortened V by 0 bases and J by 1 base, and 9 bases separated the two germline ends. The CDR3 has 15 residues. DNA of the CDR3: TGTGCCAGCAGTGAATATGCGGCGACCCAAGAGACCCAGTACTTC. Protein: CASSEYAATQETQYF.

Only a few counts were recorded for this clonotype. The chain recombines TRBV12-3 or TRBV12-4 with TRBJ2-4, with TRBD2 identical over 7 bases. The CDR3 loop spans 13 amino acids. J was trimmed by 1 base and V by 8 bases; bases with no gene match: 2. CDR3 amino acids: CASGAGAKNIQYF. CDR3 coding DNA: TGTGCCAGCGGAGCGGGGGCCAAAAACATTCAGTACTTC.

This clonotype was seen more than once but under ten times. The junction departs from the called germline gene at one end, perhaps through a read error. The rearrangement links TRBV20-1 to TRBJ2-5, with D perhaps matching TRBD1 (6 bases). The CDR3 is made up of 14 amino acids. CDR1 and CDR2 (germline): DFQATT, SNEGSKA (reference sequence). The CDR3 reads CSAGETGRWETQYF. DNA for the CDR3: TGCAGTGCTGGAGAAACAGGGCGATGGGAGACCCAGTACTTC.

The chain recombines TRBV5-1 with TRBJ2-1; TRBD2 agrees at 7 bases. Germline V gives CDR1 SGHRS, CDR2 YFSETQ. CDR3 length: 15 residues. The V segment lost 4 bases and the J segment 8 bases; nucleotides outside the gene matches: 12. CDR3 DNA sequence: TGCGCCAGCAGCCCCCTTCGGACTAGTGTGGATGAGCAGTTCTTC. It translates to CASSPLRTSVDEQFF.

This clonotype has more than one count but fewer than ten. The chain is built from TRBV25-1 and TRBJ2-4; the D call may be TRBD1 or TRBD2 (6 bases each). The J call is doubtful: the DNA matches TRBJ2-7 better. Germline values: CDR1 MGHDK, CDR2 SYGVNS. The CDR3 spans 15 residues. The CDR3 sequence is CASSEPRGAGYEQYF. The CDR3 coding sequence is TGTGCCAGCAGTGAACCCAGGGGCGCGGGATACGAGCAGTACTTC.